The 12 T cell receptor beta chains presented below share a single source sample, sequenced in a study of blood T cells in healthy people across ages. A J-beta primer mix and a sample-barcoded 5' primer were used in a second PCR of roughly 7 to 12 cycles. TCRdb fed the 5' RACE reads into MiXCR, producing one record per CDR3 protein. The data contain some 1,500,000 distinct CDR3 sequences, roughly 43% of them singletons. The sequencing sample was made of blood. The receptors were sampled from a woman aged 18-29 years in good health.

This clonotype was detected a few times. The rearrangement links TRBV7-2 to TRBJ1-2, with no clear D. CDR3 length: 14 amino acids. CDR1 and CDR2 (germline): SGHTA, FQGNSA. V lost 6 bases and J 3 bases, leaving 14 bases between the germline ends. The CDR3 DNA reads TGTGCCAGCAGACTATTCCTAACGGACTATGGCTACACCTTC. It translates to CASRLFLTDYGYTF. Using reference TRBV7-2 and TRBJ1-2 for the parts outside the CDR3, the full variable domain is GAGVSQSPSNKVTEKGKDVELRCDPISGHTALYWYRQSLGQGLEFLIYFQGNSAPDKSGLPSDRFSAERTGGSVSTLTIQRTQQEDSAVYLCASRLFLTDYGYTFGSGTRLTVV.

This clonotype was picked up a small number of times. The chain is built from TRBV28 and TRBJ2-1, with 9 bases aligning to TRBD1. Germline-derived CDR1 and CDR2 are MDHEN and SYDVKM. The V segment lost 6 bases and the J segment 1 base; nucleotides outside the gene matches: 4. The CDR3 runs to 15 residues. CDR3 residues: CASRGQGLSYNEQFF. DNA of the CDR3: TGTGCCAGCAGGGGACAGGGTTTATCCTACAATGAGCAGTTCTTC.

The chain is built from TRBV20-1 and TRBJ2-3; perhaps TRBD2 as D (5 bases). Germline CDR1 DFQATT, CDR2 SNEGSKA (reference sequence). Trimming took off 6 bases at V and 2 bases at J, with 15 bases between the two ends. The CDR3 totals 14 residues. For the CDR3, the DNA is TGCAGTGCCCGTCCGCCGGGGATCACAGATACGCAGTATTTT. It is translated as CSARPPGITDTQYF.

This clonotype was detected only a few times. V usage is TRBV12-3 or TRBV12-4 and J usage is TRBJ2-5; 11 positions agree with TRBD1. The J call is uncertain, as TRBJ2-7 better fits the DNA end. The CDR3 is made up of 17 amino acids. The CDR3 loop is CASSSSEDRGLMYEQYF. Written as DNA, the CDR3 is TGTGCCAGCAGTTCATCAGAGGACAGGGGGCTTATGTACGAGCAGTACTTC.

The chain recombines TRBV6-2 or TRBV6-3 with TRBJ1-5; D ambiguous. Trimming removed 0 bases from V and 0 bases from J, with 15 bases in between. CDR3 length: 18 amino acids. CDR1 MNHEY and CDR2 SVGEGT come from the germline V gene. The CDR3 reads CASSYSFSPAYSNQPQHF. Here the CDR3 DNA reads TGTGCCAGCAGTTACTCTTTCTCCCCTGCGTATAGCAATCAGCCCCAGCATTTT.

About this clonotype: One junction end disagrees with the germline gene, perhaps due to a read error. The rearrangement joins TRBV29-1 to TRBJ1-1; D call uncertain. The germline V gene encodes CDR1 SQVTM and CDR2 ANQGSEA. The CDR3 runs to 12 residues. CDR3 residues: CSVQEGNTEAFF. The CDR3 bases are TGCAGCGTTCAAGAAGGGAACACTGAAGCTTTCTTT. Using reference TRBV29-1 and TRBJ1-1 for the parts outside the CDR3, the full variable domain is SAVISQKPSRDICQRGTSLTIQCQVDSQVTMMFWYRQQPGQSLTLIATANQGSEATYESGFVIDKFPISRPNLTFSTLTVSNMSPEDSSIYLCSVQEGNTEAFFGQGTRLTVV.

The V gene is TRBV24-1, the J gene TRBJ1-5; TRBD1 might be the D (6 bases). Germline V gene lookup returns CDR1 KGHDR and CDR2 SFDVKD. The CDR3 length is 14 residues. V was cut by 4 bases and J by 3 bases, with 9 bases left in between. The CDR3 reads CATSDRTDNQPQHF. The DNA for the CDR3 is TGTGCCACCAGTGACAGGACAGACAATCAGCCCCAGCATTTT.

This chain uses TRBV20-1 with TRBJ2-1; possible D gene TRBD1, 6 bases. Germline loops: CDR1 DFQATT, CDR2 SNEGSKA (reference sequence). Deletions cut 5 bases from V and 0 bases from J, with 14 bases between. The CDR3 is made up of 15 amino acids. The CDR3 DNA sequence: TGCAGTGCTGCGTCAGGGACACTCTCCTACAATGAGCAGTTCTTC. Amino acid sequence: CSAASGTLSYNEQFF.

The V gene is TRBV20-1, the J gene TRBJ1-4, with a weak D call TRBD1 (5 bases). This CDR3 spans 15 amino acids. Trimming cost V 5 bases and J 4 bases, with 17 bases left between them. Looked up from germline, CDR1 is DFQATT and CDR2 is SNEGSKA (reference sequence). In nucleotides, the CDR3 is TGCAGTGCTCAGATGGGGGGGGGTAATAATGAAAAACTGTTTTTT. Amino acid sequence: CSAQMGGGNNEKLFF.

This clonotype was picked up one time. One junction end disagrees with the germline gene, perhaps due to a read error. Written as DNA, the CDR3 is TGTGCCAGCAGTTTACGGGGGAGCTCCCACAATGAGCAGTTCTTC. Protein sequence: CASSLRGSSHNEQFF. This chain joins TRBV7-3 and TRBJ2-1, with a tentative D call TRBD2 (6 bases). The CDR3 runs to 15 residues. The germline CDR1 and CDR2 sequences are SGHTA and FQGTGA.

The chain links TRBV6-2 or TRBV6-3 to TRBJ2-3, with D uncertain. CDR1 MNHEY and CDR2 SVGEGT come from the germline V gene. This CDR3 contains 14 residues. V lost 4 bases and J 4 bases, leaving 12 bases between the germline ends. CDR3 DNA sequence: TGTGCCAGCAGTTCCGCAGAGCACTCAGATACGCAGTATTTT. Translating gives CASSSAEHSDTQYF.

In this sample, this clonotype turned up a few times. The V call is TRBV3-1, the J call TRBJ2-2; D not certain. Trimming pared 3 bases from V and 8 bases from J, leaving 4 bases between. The CDR3 contains 11 residues. CDR1 and CDR2 (germline): LGHDT, YNNKEL (reference sequence). CDR3 sequence (DNA): TGTGCCAGCAGCCACGTAGGGGAGCTGTTTTTT. Protein product: CASSHVGELFF.